This T cell receptor beta chain is from a study of post-analysis software for immune sequencing data. Notes on the study in general: Under the F measure, samples that were prepared in one batch clustered strongly together. About five TRBV segments occurring more often in patients than controls included TRBV5-6, TRBV5-1 and TRBV20-1.

The V gene's germline CDR1 is SGHDN and CDR2 FVKESK. This CDR3 comprises 14 residues. Trimming cost V 2 bases and J 2 bases, with 9 bases left between them. Worth noting for this clonotype: Its matching antigen is unknown.

TCR beta cDNA libraries included unique molecular identifiers. The source material, about 0.85 to 11 million T cells, gave rise to roughly 500,000 cDNA molecules. A single record per CDR3 protein comes from TCRdb applying MiXCR to the PCR reads. This table holds around 150,000 distinct CDR3 sequences, around 36% found once. The starting material was blood, obtained after autologous hematopoietic stem cell transplantation. V gene TRBV14 combines with J gene TRBJ1-1; D is undetermined. This clonotype was obtained from a girl aged 5 to 17 with multiple sclerosis. In DNA form, the CDR3 reads TGTGCCAGCAGCCAAATTGGGATAAACACTGAAGCTTTCTTT. Its translation: CASSQIGINTEAFF. Full variable domain (missing parts from reference TRBV14 and TRBJ1-1): EAGVTQFPSHSVIEKGQTVTLRCDPISGHDNLYWYRRVMGKEIKFLLHFVKESKQDESGMPNNRFLAERTGGTYSTLKVQPAELEDSGVYFCASSQIGINTEAFFGQGTRLTVV.